Here is one TCR beta chain with its context. Assay used: immunoSEQ multiplex PCR; TCRdb lists only in-frame clones, some missing. The sample gives approximately 250,000 clones, around 86% of which show up once; approximately 8.2% is in the top ten. The V gene's germline CDR1 is SQVTM and CDR2 ANQGSEA. V gave up 1 base and J gave up 4 bases, with 13 bases separating them. The CDR3 has 14 residues. This record comes from a study of blood T cell repertoires in COVID-19. The overall study: COVID-19 samples, acute and convalescent, were from the United States, Italy and Spain.

The sequenced sample consisted of peripheral blood. The TCR sequence derives from a man in his forties with active or convalescent COVID-19. V is TRBV29-1 and J is TRBJ1-2, with D possibly TRBD1 on 5 matching bases. The CDR3 region is CSVEAFREPYGYTF. The CDR3 region has the DNA TGCAGCGTTGAAGCTTTCAGGGAACCCTATGGCTACACCTTC.